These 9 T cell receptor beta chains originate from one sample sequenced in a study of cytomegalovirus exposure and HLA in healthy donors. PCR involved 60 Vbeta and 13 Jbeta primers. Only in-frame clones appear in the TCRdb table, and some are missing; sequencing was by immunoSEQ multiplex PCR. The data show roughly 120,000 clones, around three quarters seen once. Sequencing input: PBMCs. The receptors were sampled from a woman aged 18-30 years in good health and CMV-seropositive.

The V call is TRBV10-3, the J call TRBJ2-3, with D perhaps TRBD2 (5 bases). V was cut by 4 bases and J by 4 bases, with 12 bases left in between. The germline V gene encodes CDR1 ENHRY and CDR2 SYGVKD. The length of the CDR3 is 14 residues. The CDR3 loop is CAISAAGISDTQYF. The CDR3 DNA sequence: TGTGCCATCAGTGCCGCCGGGATATCAGATACGCAGTATTTT.

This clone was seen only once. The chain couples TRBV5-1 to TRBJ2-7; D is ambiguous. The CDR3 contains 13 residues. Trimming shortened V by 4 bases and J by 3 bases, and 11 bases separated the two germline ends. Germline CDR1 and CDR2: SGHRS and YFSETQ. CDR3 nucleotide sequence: TGCGCCAGCAGCAAAACGCCAGACTACGAGCAGTACTTC. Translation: CASSKTPDYEQYF.

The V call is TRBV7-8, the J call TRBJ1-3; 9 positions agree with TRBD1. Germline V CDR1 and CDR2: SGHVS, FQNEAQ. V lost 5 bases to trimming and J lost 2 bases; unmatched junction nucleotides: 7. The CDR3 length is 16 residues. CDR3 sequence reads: CASSPTGGATGNTIYF. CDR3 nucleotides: TGTGCCAGCAGCCCTACAGGGGGCGCGACTGGAAACACCATATATTTT.

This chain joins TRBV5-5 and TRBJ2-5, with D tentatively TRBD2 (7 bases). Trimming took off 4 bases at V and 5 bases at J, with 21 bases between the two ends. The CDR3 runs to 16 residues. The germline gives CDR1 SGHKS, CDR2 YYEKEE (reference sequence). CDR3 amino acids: CASSAGASGFGETQYF. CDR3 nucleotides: TGTGCCAGCAGCGCGGGGGCTAGCGGATTCGGGGAGACCCAGTACTTC.

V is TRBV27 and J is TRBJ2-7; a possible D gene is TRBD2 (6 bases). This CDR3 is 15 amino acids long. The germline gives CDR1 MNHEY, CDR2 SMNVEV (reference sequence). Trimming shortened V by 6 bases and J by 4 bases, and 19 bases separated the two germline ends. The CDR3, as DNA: TGTGCCAGCAGGGACGTGGGTACCGGGACTTACGAGCAGTACTTC. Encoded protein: CASRDVGTGTYEQYF.

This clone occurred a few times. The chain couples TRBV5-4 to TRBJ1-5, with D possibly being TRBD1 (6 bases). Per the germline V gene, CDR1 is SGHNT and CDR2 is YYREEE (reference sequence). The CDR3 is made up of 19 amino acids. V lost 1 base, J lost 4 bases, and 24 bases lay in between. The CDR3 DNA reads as TGTGCCAGCAGCTTGAAAAAGGGGGGGGCCCGTGAAGATAATCAGCCCCAGCATTTT. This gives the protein CASSLKKGGAREDNQPQHF.

CDR3 loop: CAWTPPRLAGYKFF. The CDR3 DNA follows: TGTGCCTGGACCCCACCGAGACTAGCGGGGTATAAGTTCTTC. The chain joins TRBV30 to TRBJ2-1, with 11 nucleotides matching TRBD2. This CDR3 has 14 residues. Losses at the gene ends were 4 bases for V and 14 bases for J; bases not matched to a gene: 13. Germline lookup yields CDR1 GTSNPN and CDR2 SVGIG (reference sequence).

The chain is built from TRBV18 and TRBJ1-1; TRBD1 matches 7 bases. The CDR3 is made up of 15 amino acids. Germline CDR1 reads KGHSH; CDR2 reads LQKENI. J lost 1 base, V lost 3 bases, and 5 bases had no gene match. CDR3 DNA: TGTGCCAGCTCACCGCGGGACAGACAGAACACTGAAGCTTTCTTT. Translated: CASSPRDRQNTEAFF. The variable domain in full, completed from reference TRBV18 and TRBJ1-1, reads NAGVMQNPRHLVRRRGQEARLRCSPMKGHSHVYWYRQLPEEGLKFMVYLQKENIIDESGMPKERFSAEFPKEGPSILRIQQVVRGDSAAYFCASSPRDRQNTEAFFGQGTRLTVV.

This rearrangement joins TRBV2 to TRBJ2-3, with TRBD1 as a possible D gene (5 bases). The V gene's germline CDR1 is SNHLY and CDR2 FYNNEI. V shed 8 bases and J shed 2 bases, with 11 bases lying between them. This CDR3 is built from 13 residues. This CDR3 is CASVGENTDTQYF. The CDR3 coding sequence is TGTGCCAGCGTAGGGGAAAACACAGATACGCAGTATTTT.